This TCR beta chain was found in a study of cytomegalovirus exposure and HLA in healthy donors. This clone was seen just once. Assay: immunoSEQ multiplex PCR; the TCRdb copy retains only in-frame clones and omits some. The repertoire holds some 170,000 clones, with 86% as singletons. This TCR was sampled from a woman in her late teens or twenties in good health and CMV-seronegative. The source material was PBMCs.

CDR3 nucleotide sequence: TGTGCCAGCAGCTTGGGCAGGCAGACGAACTATGGCTACACCTTC. Translating gives CASSLGRQTNYGYTF. This chain links TRBV5-4 with TRBJ1-2; D remains unclear. Germline assignment: CDR1 SGHNT and CDR2 YYREEE (reference sequence). This CDR3 region has 15 residues. The V end was cut by 0 bases, the J end by 2 bases, with 11 bases between. Filled out from reference TRBV5-4 and TRBJ1-2, the complete variable domain reads ETGVTQSPTHLIKTRGQQVTLRCSSQSGHNTVSWYQQALGQGPQFIFQYYREEENGRGNFPPRFSGLQFPNYSSELNVNALELDDSALYLCASSLGRQTNYGYTFGSGTRLTVV.